The 22 T cell receptor beta chains below were found in one sample sequenced in a study of T cells in Graves' hyperthyroidism and ophthalmopathy. From RNA transcripts, TCR beta CDR3 regions were amplified. The TCR CDR3 first-round RT-PCR relied on the HTBI primer set. TCRdb used MiXCR to reprocess the multiplex PCR reads, holding one entry per CDR3 protein. The data hold hundreds of thousands of distinct CDR3 sequences, with about 20% observed a single time. Sample: blood. These receptors were obtained from a man aged 40-49 years with Graves' ophthalmopathy.

This clonotype was recorded a few times. CDR3 protein: CASSGEEKWLLAGGSTDTQYF. The CDR3, as DNA: TGTGCCAGCAGTGGGGAAGAAAAGTGGCTACTAGCGGGGGGAAGCACAGATACGCAGTATTTT. The chain couples TRBV28 to TRBJ2-3; 12 bases fit TRBD2. Trimming took 5 bases from V and 0 from J; bases not matched to a gene: 18. In germline, CDR1 is MDHEN, CDR2 SYDVKM. The CDR3 spans 21 residues.

In this sample, this clonotype turned up a few times. V usage is TRBV5-1 and J usage is TRBJ2-1, with 8 bases fitting TRBD2. The CDR3 is 16 residues long. V lost 4 bases and J lost 9; bases outside the gene matches: 15. From germline, CDR1 is SGHRS and CDR2 YFSETQ. CDR3 protein: CASSPQPQRGRGEQFF. CDR3 DNA sequence: TGCGCCAGCAGCCCTCAGCCACAGCGGGGGAGGGGTGAGCAGTTCTTC.

This clonotype was found a few times. The J gene is TRBJ1-4, the V gene TRBV4-3; no clear D. The CDR3 is 16 amino acids. Germline CDR1 and CDR2: LGHNA and YSLEER. V dropped 1 base and J dropped 1 base, with 10 bases sitting between them. CDR3 loop: CASSQAHGVTNEKLFF. CDR3 in DNA: TGCGCCAGCAGCCAAGCCCATGGCGTAACTAATGAAAAACTGTTTTTT.

Notes on this clonotype: The junction does not match germline at one end; this may be a read error. This chain joins TRBV30 and TRBJ2-1; weak D call: TRBD1 (6 bases). This CDR3 has 13 amino acids. Germline loops: CDR1 GTSNPN, CDR2 SVGIG (reference sequence). For the CDR3, the DNA is TGTGCCTGGAGTGGAAAACAGGGCACCAACAGAATCTTC. As protein: CAWSGKQGTNRIF.

The chain is built from TRBV6-1 and TRBJ2-2, with 8 bases identical to TRBD1. This CDR3 spans 17 amino acids. CDR1 is MNHNS, CDR2 SASEGT, per germline. V was clipped by 8 bases and J by 2 bases; unmatched bases: 13. The CDR3 is CASSYTLTGANTGELFF. CDR3 DNA: TGTGCCAGCTCTTACACGCTGACAGGGGCCAACACCGGGGAGCTGTTTTTT.

V gene TRBV20-1 combines with J gene TRBJ1-2; 7 bases match TRBD1. Trimming removed 6 bases from V and 6 bases from J; junction bases left unmatched: 13. CDR3 size: 14 residues. Germline CDR1 reads DFQATT; CDR2 reads SNEGSKA (reference sequence). CDR3 loop: CSAHRTGGANGYTF. The DNA of the CDR3 is TGCAGTGCCCATAGGACAGGCGGTGCAAATGGCTACACCTTC.

The table lists this clonotype with a few counts. The rearrangement uses TRBV4-2 and TRBJ2-3; 8 bases align to TRBD2. The CDR3 totals 13 residues. The V segment lost 5 bases and the J segment 5 bases; nucleotides outside the gene matches: 3. Per germline, CDR1 LGHNA and CDR2 YNFKEQ. CDR3 bases: TGTGCCAGCAGCTTTAGCGGGAAAGATACGCAGTATTTT. This gives the protein CASSFSGKDTQYF.

There are a few counts of this clonotype. The chain has TRBV5-1 and TRBJ1-2, with TRBD1 as a possible D gene (5 bases). The CDR3 is made up of 14 amino acids. The V gene lost 4 bases and the J gene lost 8 bases, with 18 bases spanning the gap. Looked up from germline, CDR1 is SGHRS and CDR2 is YFSETQ. CDR3 region: CASSPIQGPGGYTF. The CDR3 DNA follows: TGCGCCAGCAGCCCCATTCAGGGACCCGGGGGCTACACCTTC.

This clonotype showed up many times. The chain joins TRBV27 to TRBJ1-5; 7 bases are a match to TRBD1. The J segment lost 2 bases and the V segment lost 5 bases, leaving 9 bases of the junction unmatched. This CDR3 spans 16 amino acids. Germline V gene data show CDR1 as MNHEY and CDR2 as SMNVEV (reference sequence). The DNA of the CDR3 is TGTGCCAGCAGTCCGAGGACAGGCTACGGCAATCAGCCCCAGCATTTT. This gives the protein CASSPRTGYGNQPQHF.

This clonotype was seen more than once but under ten times. The V call is TRBV7-3, the J call TRBJ2-3; perhaps TRBD1 as D (6 bases). CDR3 length equals 15 residues. V was clipped by 3 bases and J by 3 bases, with 13 bases between them. Germline V lookup: CDR1 SGHTA, CDR2 FQGTGA. CDR3 sequence (DNA): TGTGCCAGCAGCTTGGGAACAGGGTGGACAGATACGCAGTATTTT. It specifies CASSLGTGWTDTQYF.

Ten or more counts support this clonotype. This chain links TRBV28 with TRBJ2-2, with 9 nucleotides matching TRBD2. The germline CDR1 and CDR2 sequences are MDHEN and SYDVKM. V shed 1 base, J shed 5 bases, and the junction held 2 bases outside the gene matches. CDR3 length: 15 amino acids. The CDR3 sequence: CASSLYLAGTGELFF. CDR3 coding DNA: TGTGCCAGCAGTTTATACCTAGCGGGAACCGGGGAGCTGTTTTTT.

This sequence joins TRBV29-1 and TRBJ2-7, with D possibly matching TRBD1 (7 bases). The CDR3 length is 12 residues. Looked up from germline, CDR1 is SQVTM and CDR2 is ANQGSEA. V dropped 4 bases and J dropped 7 bases, with 14 bases sitting between them. The chain's CDR3 is CSVVEGAREQYF. In nucleotides, the CDR3 is TGCAGCGTTGTGGAGGGGGCTCGTGAGCAGTACTTC.

A few counts support this clonotype. This sequence joins TRBV7-6 and TRBJ2-7, with D perhaps TRBD2 (6 bases). V gave up 5 bases and J gave up 5 bases, with 16 bases separating them. Per the germline V gene, CDR1 is SGHVS and CDR2 is FNYEAQ. The CDR3 contains 14 residues. DNA of the CDR3: TGTGCCAGCAGCGCAGGACCACTAGCCCACGAGCAGTACTTC. This sequence encodes CASSAGPLAHEQYF.

In this sample, this clonotype turned up many times. The chain joins TRBV2 to TRBJ2-1, with a tentative D call TRBD2 (5 bases). Germline CDR1 SNHLY, CDR2 FYNNEI. CDR3 length: 12 residues. Deletions cut 5 bases from V and 6 bases from J, with 8 bases between. As DNA, the CDR3 is TGTGCCAGCAGTAGAGAGGGCAATGAGCAGTTCTTC. Protein sequence: CASSREGNEQFF.

The chain combines TRBV15 with TRBJ2-5; D is unresolved. CDR3 size: 12 residues. With 1 base removed from V and 4 bases from J, the gap between germline ends came to 4 bases. Germline V gene sequence: CDR1 LNHNV, CDR2 YYDKDF (reference sequence). The CDR3 sequence: CATSRVAETQYF. DNA of the CDR3: TGTGCCACCAGCAGAGTGGCAGAGACCCAGTACTTC.

CDR3 DNA: TGCAGTGCTATAGACCGGGACAGGACTTCCTACGAGCAGTACTTC. Translation gives CSAIDRDRTSYEQYF. The rearrangement uses TRBV20-1 and TRBJ2-7; TRBD1 aligns across 8 bases. The V gene end was trimmed by 4 bases and the J gene end by 1 base; junction bases not matched to a gene: 9. Germline V gives CDR1 DFQATT, CDR2 SNEGSKA (reference sequence). The CDR3 length is 15 residues.

This clonotype was seen only a few times. The chain uses TRBV20-1 and TRBJ2-7; 10 bases match TRBD2. The germline gives CDR1 DFQATT, CDR2 SNEGSKA (reference sequence). V lost 0 bases and J lost 2; bases outside the gene matches: 7. The CDR3 has 16 amino acids. CDR3 nucleotides: TGCAGTGCTAGAGATAGTCGACTAGCGGGTCCCTACGAGCAGTACTTC. Protein product: CSARDSRLAGPYEQYF.

The V gene is TRBV7-2, the J gene TRBJ2-1, with D possibly TRBD2 on 6 matching bases. The ends were cut back, 1 base at V and 5 bases at J, with 15 bases in the middle. This CDR3 region has 16 residues. Looked up from germline, CDR1 is SGHTA and CDR2 is FQGNSA. CDR3 in amino acids: CASSLVGAGNNNEQFF. The CDR3 coding sequence is TGTGCCAGCAGCTTAGTTGGGGCGGGGAACAACAATGAGCAGTTCTTC.

In this sample, this clonotype turned up many times. This sequence joins TRBV3-1 and TRBJ2-7; no definite D call. The CDR3 covers 15 residues. Germline loops: CDR1 LGHDT, CDR2 YNNKEL (reference sequence). Between the trimmed V and J ends, which lost 0 bases and 3 bases, there was a span of 12 bases. The CDR3, as DNA: TGTGCCAGCAGCCAAGATTCGGGCGGCCTCTACGAGCAGTACTTC. Translated: CASSQDSGGLYEQYF.

The chain carries TRBV12-3 or TRBV12-4 and TRBJ2-7; the D call may be TRBD1 or TRBD2 (5 bases each). The CDR3 is 11 amino acids. The V end was cut by 6 bases, the J end by 8 bases, with 11 bases between. The CDR3 region is CASSLGTQQYF. CDR3 coding DNA: TGTGCCAGCAGCTTGGGGACCCAGCAGTACTTC.

As for this clonotype: A much larger clonotype is one base distant, so this may be a read error. The chain recombines TRBV7-2 with TRBJ2-2; 9 nucleotides agree with TRBD2. Germline CDR1 reads SGHTA; CDR2 reads FQGNSA. CDR3 size: 15 residues. CDR3 nucleotides: TGTGCCAGCGGCTTAGAGGGACTAGCAGGCGGGGAGCTGTTTTTT. Translated: CASGLEGLAGGELFF.

This clonotype has at least ten counts. The chain combines TRBV11-2 with TRBJ2-1; 9 nucleotides align to TRBD2. The trim removed 4 bases at V and 8 bases at J, leaving 9 bases unmatched. The CDR3 runs 15 residues. Germline values: CDR1 SGHAT, CDR2 FQNNGV. This CDR3 is CASSSGAGGLDEQFF. In DNA form, the CDR3 reads TGTGCCAGCAGCTCGGGCGCGGGGGGGCTTGATGAGCAGTTCTTC. The full variable domain, its missing parts supplied by reference TRBV11-2 and TRBJ2-1, is EAGVAQSPRYKIIEKRQSVAFWCNPISGHATLYWYQQILGQGPKLLIQFQNNGVVDDSQLPKDRFSAERLKGVDSTLKIQPAKLEDSAVYLCASSSGAGGLDEQFFGPGTRLTVL.